Listed here are 32 T cell receptor beta chains from one sample, sequenced in a study of blood T cell repertoires in COVID-19. The assay was immunoSEQ multiplex PCR, and TCRdb's table has in-frame clones only and misses some. Of about 270,000 clones listed, approximately 89% are singletons. Sequenced sample: PBMCs or T cells enriched from blood (not recorded which). Source of these receptors: a woman between 55 and 75 years old who had recovered from COVID-19.

This chain links TRBV5-1 with TRBJ2-2; 15 nucleotides agree with TRBD2. Germline V gives CDR1 SGHRS, CDR2 YFSETQ. This CDR3 is 17 amino acids long. The V gene end was trimmed by 4 bases and the J gene end by 5 bases; junction bases not matched to a gene: 6. The CDR3 here is CASSITGTSGGTGELFF. CDR3 nucleotides: TGCGCCAGCAGCATAACCGGGACTAGCGGGGGGACCGGGGAGCTGTTTTTT.

The chain joins TRBV24-1 to TRBJ1-2, with 7 bases identical to TRBD1. This CDR3 is 14 amino acids long. V lost 3 bases to trimming and J lost 6 bases; unmatched junction nucleotides: 6. The germline gives CDR1 KGHDR, CDR2 SFDVKD. CDR3 region: CATSDNYRGNGYTF. The DNA for the CDR3 is TGTGCCACCAGTGATAACTACAGGGGTAATGGCTACACCTTC.

A few counts support this clone. This sequence joins TRBV2 and TRBJ2-2; D is ambiguous. Deletions cut 5 bases from V and 4 bases from J, with 8 bases between. CDR3 length equals 13 residues. CDR1 and CDR2 from the germline V gene are SNHLY and FYNNEI. The CDR3 reads CASSREVTGELFF. The CDR3 DNA sequence: TGTGCCAGCAGTCGTGAGGTCACCGGGGAGCTGTTTTTT.

V usage is TRBV18 and J usage is TRBJ1-5; D is undetermined. The CDR3 extends over 17 amino acids. CDR1 is KGHSH and CDR2 is LQKENI in the germline V gene. V was shortened by 0 bases and J by 3 bases, with 15 bases between the two germline ends. The CDR3 protein is CASSPPGGSENNQPQHF. CDR3 DNA sequence: TGTGCCAGCTCACCACCGGGCGGGAGTGAAAACAATCAGCCCCAGCATTTT. The variable domain in full, with the rest retrieved from reference TRBV18 and TRBJ1-5, is NAGVMQNPRHLVRRRGQEARLRCSPMKGHSHVYWYRQLPEEGLKFMVYLQKENIIDESGMPKERFSAEFPKEGPSILRIQQVVRGDSAAYFCASSPPGGSENNQPQHFGDGTRLSIL.

The chain is built from TRBV6-2 or TRBV6-3 and TRBJ2-7; 11 bases line up with TRBD2. Germline assignment: CDR1 MNHEY and CDR2 SVGEGT. CDR3 length: 15 amino acids. With 6 bases clipped from V and 5 bases from J, the junction kept 9 bases outside the gene matches. This CDR3 is CASRYLTSGANEQYF. The DNA of the CDR3 is TGTGCCAGCAGATACCTGACTAGCGGGGCGAACGAGCAGTACTTC.

The chain combines TRBV5-1 with TRBJ1-5; D is perhaps TRBD1 (5 bases). The CDR3 has 13 amino acids. The germline V gene encodes CDR1 SGHRS and CDR2 YFSETQ. Trimming stripped 4 bases from V and 7 bases from J, with 12 bases between. CDR3 sequence (DNA): TGCGCCAGCAGCGCCGGACAAGAACAGCCCCAGCATTTT. Its translation: CASSAGQEQPQHF.

V and J are TRBV11-3 and TRBJ1-1; TRBD1 matches 10 bases. V gave up 4 bases and J gave up 6 bases; unmatched junction bases: 2. Germline V gives CDR1 SGHNT, CDR2 YENEEA. CDR3 length equals 13 residues. The CDR3 loop reads CASSSGTGAEAFF. CDR3 sequence (DNA): TGTGCCAGCAGCTCTGGGACAGGGGCTGAAGCTTTCTTT.

Comment on this clone: The sample has other DNA sequences that encode this CDR3 too. The rearrangement links TRBV30 to TRBJ1-1; D is uncertain. The germline gives CDR1 GTSNPN, CDR2 SVGIG (reference sequence). The CDR3 consists of 12 residues. V was clipped by 4 bases and J by 1 base, with 7 bases between them. CDR3 nucleotide sequence: TGTGCCTGGACCCGCGGGAACACTGAAGCTTTCTTT. It specifies CAWTRGNTEAFF.

In this sample, this clone turned up a few times. The J gene is TRBJ1-3, the V gene TRBV5-1; D remains ambiguous. V lost 7 bases and J 6 bases, leaving 17 bases between the germline ends. The CDR3 consists of 14 residues. In germline, CDR1 is SGHRS, CDR2 YFSETQ. The chain's CDR3 is CASHSGGESNTIYF. In DNA form, the CDR3 reads TGCGCCAGCCACAGCGGCGGGGAGTCAAACACCATATATTTT.

This clone was detected only a few times. The chain couples TRBV18 to TRBJ1-4; D uncertain. With 3 bases removed from V and 6 bases from J, the gap between germline ends came to 14 bases. From germline, CDR1 is KGHSH and CDR2 LQKENI. The CDR3 is made up of 15 amino acids. CDR3 residues: CASSPVMSPYEKLFF. In DNA, the CDR3 is TGTGCCAGCTCACCTGTTATGAGTCCCTATGAAAAACTGTTTTTT. Based on the CDR3 plus reference TRBV18 and TRBJ1-4, the full variable domain is NAGVMQNPRHLVRRRGQEARLRCSPMKGHSHVYWYRQLPEEGLKFMVYLQKENIIDESGMPKERFSAEFPKEGPSILRIQQVVRGDSAAYFCASSPVMSPYEKLFFGSGTQLSVL.

The rearrangement links TRBV28 to TRBJ2-7; D is uncertain. V was trimmed by 7 bases and J by 4 bases, leaving 11 bases between them. The CDR3 has 12 amino acids. Germline loops: CDR1 MDHEN, CDR2 SYDVKM. CDR3 DNA sequence: TGTGCCAGCACTCTAAGTAGTTACGAGCAGTACTTC. This encodes CASTLSSYEQYF.

The V call is TRBV2, the J call TRBJ2-3; 8 bases fit TRBD2. The CDR3 runs 14 residues. V shed 5 bases and J 2 bases; nucleotides not matched to a gene: 3. CDR1 and CDR2 from the germline V gene are SNHLY and FYNNEI. The chain's CDR3 is CASSLSGVTDTQYF. The CDR3 nucleotides read TGTGCCAGCAGTCTTAGCGGGGTCACAGATACGCAGTATTTT.

This clone was detected only once. The chain recombines TRBV29-1 with TRBJ2-7; 8 nucleotides line up with TRBD1. After removal of 2 bases from V and 6 bases from J, the junction contained 9 bases not matched to a gene. The CDR3 extends over 14 amino acids. Germline loops: CDR1 SQVTM, CDR2 ANQGSEA. The CDR3, as DNA: TGCAGCGTTGAAAGAGGACAGGGTTGGGGCGAGCAGTACTTC. Amino acid sequence: CSVERGQGWGEQYF.

The chain recombines TRBV6-5 with TRBJ2-1; D is perhaps TRBD2 (6 bases). V lost 2 bases and J 1 base, leaving 9 bases between the germline ends. This CDR3 has 15 amino acids. From germline, CDR1 is MNHEY and CDR2 SVGAGI. CDR3 bases: TGTGCCAGCAGTTACGGGGCGGGGTCCTACAATGAGCAGTTCTTC. Translating gives CASSYGAGSYNEQFF.

This clone has more than one count but fewer than ten. The identical CDR3 is also encoded by other nucleotide sequences in the sample. The J gene is TRBJ1-2, the V gene TRBV28; 8 nucleotides line up with TRBD1. V was clipped by 1 base and J by 4 bases; unmatched bases: 2. The V gene's germline CDR1 is MDHEN and CDR2 SYDVKM. The length of the CDR3 is 14 residues. The CDR3 here is CASSLSTGGYGYTF. The CDR3 DNA reads as TGTGCCAGCAGTTTATCTACAGGGGGCTATGGCTACACCTTC.

The chain employs TRBV12-3 or TRBV12-4 and TRBJ1-3; maybe TRBD1 (5 bases). Trimming left V 5 bases short and J 7 bases short, with 12 bases between. The CDR3 is made up of 13 amino acids. In DNA, the CDR3 is TGTGCCAGCAGTACCACCGGGGGGAACACCATATATTTT. Residues: CASSTTGGNTIYF.

The chain uses TRBV9 and TRBJ2-5, with TRBD1 as a possible D gene (6 bases). This CDR3 has 17 residues. Between the trimmed V and J ends, which lost 0 bases and 4 bases, there was a span of 19 bases. Per germline, CDR1 SGDLS and CDR2 YYNGEE. CDR3 amino acids: CASSVGIRDKGRETQYF. The CDR3 nucleotides are TGTGCCAGCAGCGTAGGAATTCGGGACAAAGGACGAGAGACCCAGTACTTC.

Concerning this clone: The same CDR3 is also encoded by other DNA sequences in this sample. This rearrangement joins TRBV12-3 or TRBV12-4 to TRBJ1-5, with D unresolved. Trimming cost V 3 bases and J 5 bases, with 8 bases left between them. CDR3 length equals 13 residues. The CDR3, as DNA: TGTGCCAGCAGTTTCACCGGGGATCAGCCCCAGCATTTT. As protein: CASSFTGDQPQHF.

CDR3 in DNA: TGTGCCAGCGACAGGGGGGCTGAAGCTTTCTTT. This sequence encodes CASDRGAEAFF. The genes are TRBV28 and TRBJ1-1, with 9 positions matching TRBD1. The trim removed 8 bases at V and 6 bases at J, leaving 1 base unmatched. This CDR3 has 11 residues. The germline V gene has CDR1 MDHEN and CDR2 SYDVKM.

The chain is built from TRBV11-2 and TRBJ1-2; TRBD1 is a possible D gene (5 bases). Trimming stripped 0 bases from V and 5 bases from J, with 13 bases between. This CDR3 has 15 residues. Germline V gene lookup returns CDR1 SGHAT and CDR2 FQNNGV. For the CDR3, the DNA is TGTGCCAGCAGCTTAGATTCTGAGGGACTTTATGGCTACACCTTC. Translated, it gives CASSLDSEGLYGYTF.

The gene calls are TRBV27 and TRBJ2-7; 7 bases line up with TRBD2. The V gene end was trimmed by 6 bases and the J gene end by 2 bases; junction bases not matched to a gene: 7. There are 14 residues in the CDR3. CDR1 is MNHEY and CDR2 is SMNVEV in the germline V gene (reference sequence). CDR3 sequence reads: CASSRQGGTYEQYF. The CDR3 nucleotides read TGTGCCAGCAGCCGCCAGGGAGGGACCTACGAGCAGTACTTC.

CDR3 sequence (DNA): TGTGCCACCAAGGGTCCTGCAGGGGCCGTCTACACCTTC. It is translated as CATKGPAGAVYTF. The chain uses TRBV6-4 and TRBJ1-2, with D perhaps matching TRBD1 (6 bases). Germline CDR1 and CDR2: MRHNA and SNTAGT. The V end lost 10 bases, the J end lost 10 bases, and 22 bases lay between the germline ends. The CDR3 is 13 residues long.

The genes are TRBV5-4 and TRBJ2-3; 7 positions match TRBD1. The CDR3 has 13 residues. CDR1 SGHNT and CDR2 YYREEE come from the germline V gene (reference sequence). V trimming: 4 bases; J trimming: 5 bases; junction bases outside the gene matches: 4. This CDR3 is CASSGYRGDTQYF. The CDR3 bases are TGTGCCAGCAGCGGATACAGGGGAGATACGCAGTATTTT.

The chain uses TRBV6-5 and TRBJ2-1; 8 positions agree with TRBD2. The V segment lost 4 bases and the J segment 6 bases; nucleotides outside the gene matches: 5. This CDR3 comprises 14 residues. The germline CDR1 and CDR2 sequences are MNHEY and SVGAGI. The CDR3 bases are TGTGCCAGCAGTTTTAGCGGGACTGGCAATGAGCAGTTCTTC. Protein: CASSFSGTGNEQFF.

V is TRBV5-4 and J is TRBJ1-2, with D maybe TRBD1 (5 bases). Germline CDR1 SGHNT, CDR2 YYREEE (reference sequence). The CDR3 extends over 14 amino acids. V dropped 4 bases and J dropped 4 bases, with 14 bases sitting between them. CDR3 in amino acids: CASSPPSTAYGYTF. The DNA for the CDR3 is TGTGCCAGCAGCCCACCATCGACAGCCTATGGCTACACCTTC. The full variable domain, with the rest looked up from reference TRBV5-4 and TRBJ1-2, is ETGVTQSPTHLIKTRGQQVTLRCSSQSGHNTVSWYQQALGQGPQFIFQYYREEENGRGNFPPRFSGLQFPNYSSELNVNALELDDSALYLCASSPPSTAYGYTFGSGTRLTVV.

The chain employs TRBV13 and TRBJ2-1; 8 bases are shared with TRBD2. J lost 6 bases, V lost 6 bases, and 10 bases had no gene match. The CDR3 loop spans 15 amino acids. CDR1 is PRHDT, CDR2 FYEKMQ, per germline (reference sequence). In DNA, the CDR3 is TGTGCCAGCAGTTCCGGGTTAGCGGGACCCAATGAGCAGTTCTTC. It specifies CASSSGLAGPNEQFF.

V usage is TRBV3-1 (or the pseudogene TRBV3-2) and J usage is TRBJ2-3; TRBD1 is a possible D gene (5 bases). The CDR3 covers 15 residues. In germline, CDR1 is LGHDT, CDR2 YNNKEL (reference sequence). V gave up 4 bases and J gave up 5 bases, with 16 bases separating them. The CDR3 sequence: CASSPVQGPQDTQYF. CDR3 coding DNA: TGTGCCAGCAGCCCAGTGCAGGGCCCACAAGATACGCAGTATTTT.

This clone was seen just once. V gene TRBV27 combines with J gene TRBJ2-7, with 9 bases matching TRBD2. Per the germline V gene, CDR1 is MNHEY and CDR2 is SMNVEV (reference sequence). Unmatched junction bases numbered 16, after V lost 4 bases and J lost 0 bases. The CDR3 loop spans 19 amino acids. This CDR3 is CASSSLGTASGTSSYEQYF. DNA for the CDR3: TGTGCCAGCAGTTCCCTCGGTACGGCTAGCGGGACGAGCTCCTACGAGCAGTACTTC.

This chain connects TRBV19 to TRBJ1-2, with 11 bases aligning to TRBD1. The CDR3 runs 15 residues. The V gene's germline CDR1 is LNHDA and CDR2 SQIVND (reference sequence). Trimming removed 6 bases from V and 3 bases from J; junction bases left unmatched: 6. The CDR3 spells CASSPLGQGDYGYTF. CDR3 DNA sequence: TGTGCCAGTAGCCCCCTGGGACAGGGGGACTATGGCTACACCTTC.

The chain uses TRBV4-1 and TRBJ2-1; no clear D. Germline V gene lookup returns CDR1 MGHRA and CDR2 YSYEKL. The V gene lost 0 bases and the J gene lost 7 bases, with 16 bases spanning the gap. The CDR3 length is 16 residues. The CDR3 DNA sequence: TGCGCCAGCAGCCAAGAAGCTACCCCCGGTGGTAATGAGCAGTTCTTC. Encoded protein: CASSQEATPGGNEQFF.

The V gene is TRBV5-8, the J gene TRBJ1-2; 7 nucleotides align to TRBD1. The V gene's germline CDR1 is SGHTS and CDR2 YDEGEE. J lost 3 bases, V lost 4 bases, and 9 bases had no gene match. This CDR3 has 15 amino acids. The CDR3 DNA sequence: TGTGCCAGCAGCCAAACAGGGGACGGGGACTATGGCTACACCTTC. It specifies CASSQTGDGDYGYTF.

In nucleotides, the CDR3 is TGTGCCAGCTCACCGCAACAGGGTGGTTCACCCCTCCACTTT. Protein: CASSPQQGGSPLHF. The chain is built from TRBV18 and TRBJ1-6; D possibly corresponds to TRBD1 (6 bases). The germline V gene encodes CDR1 KGHSH and CDR2 LQKENI. V was clipped by 3 bases and J by 9 bases, with 12 bases between them. The CDR3 is 14 residues long.